A single sample is the source of the 8 T cell receptor beta chains below, sequenced in a study of PD-1 blockade in mismatch repair-deficient tumors (dated by TCRdb to the late 2010s). Libraries were constructed by the immunoSEQ multiplex PCR assay. TCRdb took this table from immuneACCESS and kept in-frame rearrangements with V and J called. Such tables lack part of the clones; where checked against another copy, unresolved V genes explain under half of the gap, and the rest is unexplained. In all, the sample holds some 66,000 clones, and more than 70% of those were seen once. Jointly, the top ten make up about 14% of the sample. Sequenced material: peripheral blood, taken 52 weeks after starting pembrolizumab. These receptors came from an adult with mismatch repair-deficient cancer.

This rearrangement joins TRBV4-3 to TRBJ2-7; D not resolved. V shed 3 bases and J shed 7 bases, with 13 bases lying between them. This CDR3 is 13 amino acids long. From germline, CDR1 is LGHNA and CDR2 YSLEER. This CDR3 reads CASSHLTMKEQYF. The CDR3 DNA sequence: TGCGCCAGCAGCCATCTCACCATGAAGGAGCAGTACTTC.

The chain carries TRBV12-5 and TRBJ1-3; a possible D gene is TRBD1 (5 bases). CDR1 and CDR2 (germline): LGHNT, FRNRAP. CDR3 length: 20 amino acids. With 1 base removed from V and 0 bases from J, the gap between germline ends came to 22 bases. The CDR3 DNA reads TGTGCTAGTGGTTTGGCACTAACGGGACGTGGAATGCACTCTGGAAACACCATATATTTT. Encoded protein: CASGLALTGRGMHSGNTIYF.

The gene calls are TRBV29-1 and TRBJ2-3; TRBD2 matches 8 bases. The CDR3 is 14 amino acids. Trimming took 4 bases from V and 2 from J; bases not matched to a gene: 5. Germline V CDR1 and CDR2: SQVTM, ANQGSEA. The CDR3 sequence: CSVGIAGITDTQYF. CDR3 bases: TGCAGCGTTGGAATAGCGGGGATCACAGATACGCAGTATTTT.

V and J are TRBV7-9 and TRBJ2-1; 9 nucleotides agree with TRBD2. Losses at the gene ends were 5 bases for V and 15 bases for J; bases not matched to a gene: 14. CDR1 and CDR2 from the germline V gene are SEHNR and FQNEAQ (reference sequence). The CDR3 is made up of 14 amino acids. As DNA, the CDR3 is TGTGCCAGCAGCCCTACCCGTCCTAGCGGGAATTCGTTCTTC. Residues: CASSPTRPSGNSFF.

This chain uses TRBV2 with TRBJ2-7; possibly TRBD1 for D (5 bases). This CDR3 region has 13 residues. The germline V gene has CDR1 SNHLY and CDR2 FYNNEI. V lost 4 bases and J 6 bases, leaving 13 bases between the germline ends. This CDR3 reads CASSVMSGSEQYF. CDR3 DNA: TGTGCCAGCAGTGTGATGTCAGGGTCCGAGCAGTACTTC.

The rearrangement uses TRBV6-5 and TRBJ1-3; D gene ambiguous. V shed 3 bases and J shed 0 bases, with 9 bases lying between them. Germline-derived CDR1 and CDR2 are MNHEY and SVGAGI. There are 15 residues in the CDR3. This chain's CDR3 is CASSYSPTSGNTIYF. CDR3 nucleotides: TGTGCCAGCAGTTATAGCCCCACCTCTGGAAACACCATATATTTT.

This clone was seen once. The chain couples TRBV19 to TRBJ2-3; TRBD1 aligns across 8 bases. CDR3 length: 15 amino acids. J lost 2 bases, V lost 5 bases, and 6 bases had no gene match. CDR1 is LNHDA and CDR2 is SQIVND in the germline V gene (reference sequence). The chain's CDR3 is CASSARGLDTDTQYF. CDR3 coding DNA: TGTGCCAGTAGTGCCAGGGGGCTGGACACAGATACGCAGTATTTT.

This chain uses TRBV19 with TRBJ1-5, with a tentative D call TRBD1 (5 bases). Trimming removed 6 bases from V and 5 bases from J, with 14 bases in between. The CDR3 is 14 residues long. Germline values: CDR1 LNHDA, CDR2 SQIVND (reference sequence). The CDR3 coding sequence is TGTGCCAGTAGGCGAACAGGCGGGCATCAGCCCCAGCATTTT. Its protein is CASRRTGGHQPQHF. Complete variable domain (other parts from reference TRBV19 and TRBJ1-5): DGGITQSPKYLFRKEGQNVTLSCEQNLNHDAMYWYRQDPGQGLRLIYYSQIVNDFQKGDIAEGYSVSREKKESFPLTVTSAQKNPTAFYLCASRRTGGHQPQHFGDGTRLSIL.